Ten or more counts support the clone carrying this TCR beta chain. Its matching antigen is unknown. This CDR3 is 16 amino acids long. Germline V lookup: CDR1 DFQATT, CDR2 SNEGSKA (reference sequence). V dropped 3 bases and J dropped 7 bases, with 22 bases sitting between them. Time point here: pre-sensitization, week 0. Treatment given: therapeutic diphenylcyclopropenone sensitization with weekly scalp DPC. Alopecia patients, 18 to 70 years old and DPC-suitable, served as donors. In the source study's methods: Between about 23,224 and 700,000 TCRs appeared in each sample, and the median stood at approximately 100,000. TCRdb re-derived calls from the RACE reads in MiXCR, one entry per CDR3 protein. The V and J calls shown here were made by TCRdb, not taken from the authors' results. The repertoire holds approximately 90,000 distinct CDR3 sequences, 8.5% seen once, with 2% to 3% in the top ten. The sample originates from a study of human T cells and chemical hapten exposure.

Findings and limits, study-wide: Correlating positively with patch test score were the PT1 expanded TCR counts. No shift was seen in TCRs above 1 in 1000 frequency with DPC sensitization.

The sequenced sample was whole blood, obtained in connection with sensitization to the hapten diphenylcyclopropenone (DPC). The rearrangement joins TRBV20-1 to TRBJ1-5; tentatively, D is TRBD1 (6 bases). The sequence was obtained from a man aged 35 to 55 with alopecia areata. Some clones in this sample may be carry-over from other donors' samples. CDR3 protein: CSARPAVDRIEQPQHF. The CDR3 nucleotides are TGCAGTGCTAGGCCGGCGGTGGACAGAATAGAACAGCCCCAGCATTTT.